There are a few counts of the clone carrying this T cell receptor (beta chain). The antigen is unknown. The CDR3 is made up of 14 amino acids. V lost 6 bases and J lost 8, with 19 bases in between. Germline assignment: CDR1 KGHSH and CDR2 LQKENI. Treatment here: oral pan-JAK inhibitor, 5-10 mg twice daily. Specimens obtained from alopecia areata patients comprised lesional scalp punch biopsies and peripheral blood. Sequencing templates came from extracted RNA that was reverse transcribed into cDNA. Sequencing used immunoSEQ multiplex PCR; TCRdb keeps in-frame clones, though not all of them. The sample consists of some 200,000 clones, 58% of them appearing once. The data were obtained in a study of CD8+ T cells in alopecia areata. Findings of the study overall: Lesional scalp exceeded normal scalp in clonality, especially in alopecia totalis/universalis. Sequence data from scalp samples additionally include resident alphabeta T cells of normal skin.

This sequence originates from a human donor with alopecia areata. The sample was CD8+ T cells sorted from blood, taken at week 24, from a patient treated with tofacitinib. The chain joins TRBV18 to TRBJ1-2; no clear D gene. CDR3 in amino acids: CASSHQRSEFGYTF. CDR3 nucleotides: TGTGCCAGCTCCCACCAAAGGTCGGAGTTCGGCTACACCTTC.